Following are 11 T cell receptor beta chains from one sample sequenced in a study of blood T cell repertoires in COVID-19. Some clones are missing from TCRdb's copy, which holds only in-frame ones; the method was immunoSEQ multiplex PCR. Of 9,000 to 15,000 clones listed, approximately 80% are singletons. The sequenced sample consisted of peripheral blood. These receptors were collected from a man at least 80 years old with acute or convalescent COVID-19.

J is TRBJ1-1 and V is TRBV27; D is perhaps TRBD1 (6 bases). This CDR3 has 15 amino acids. The germline V and J ends were trimmed by 6 bases and 5 bases, with 19 bases remaining between them. In germline, CDR1 is MNHEY, CDR2 SMNVEV (reference sequence). The CDR3 loop is CASRRQGQGGTEAFF. CDR3 nucleotide sequence: TGTGCCAGCAGAAGGCAGGGGCAGGGCGGGACTGAAGCTTTCTTT.

The J gene is TRBJ1-5, the V gene TRBV4-1; TRBD1 is a possible D gene (5 bases). The CDR3 is made up of 16 amino acids. Trimming left V 0 bases short and J 3 bases short, with 12 bases between. Germline V CDR1 and CDR2: MGHRA, YSYEKL. The CDR3 DNA sequence: TGCGCCAGCAGCCAAGATGCCGGACATCTCAATCAGCCCCAGCATTTT. Its translation is CASSQDAGHLNQPQHF.

This rearrangement joins TRBV10-1 to TRBJ1-2, with a possible D match to TRBD1 (5 bases). The CDR3 is 12 amino acids. From germline, CDR1 is WNHNN and CDR2 SYGVQD (reference sequence). Deletions cut 3 bases from V and 8 bases from J, with 10 bases between. CDR3 in DNA: TGCGCCAGCAGTGATCGGGGGGGAGGCTACACCTTC. It specifies CASSDRGGGYTF.

This rearrangement joins TRBV2 to TRBJ2-2; 7 nucleotides agree with TRBD1. V was pared by 6 bases and J by 5 bases, with 9 bases of the junction left unmatched. CDR1 SNHLY and CDR2 FYNNEI come from the germline V gene. The CDR3 contains 15 residues. The CDR3 nucleotides are TGTGCCAGCAGCAACAGGGGAATAGGAACCGGGGAGCTGTTTTTT. Its translation: CASSNRGIGTGELFF.

The rearrangement joins TRBV5-1 to TRBJ1-1, with D possibly TRBD1 on 5 matching bases. The CDR3 is 16 residues long. V lost 4 bases to trimming and J lost 4 bases, with 20 bases between them. Germline V gene lookup returns CDR1 SGHRS and CDR2 YFSETQ. The CDR3, as DNA: TGCGCCAGCAGCCCTACAGGAGACACCCTCCTCACTGAAGCTTTCTTT. This translates into CASSPTGDTLLTEAFF.

This sequence joins TRBV5-1 and TRBJ2-7; TRBD2 matches 8 bases. The CDR3 sequence is 16 residues long. Per germline, CDR1 SGHRS and CDR2 YFSETQ. V lost 4 bases to trimming and J lost 2 bases; unmatched junction nucleotides: 11. CDR3 coding DNA: TGCGCCAGCAGCCCCCCGGGGGGGTTAATCCCCTACGAGCAGTACTTC. It codes for CASSPPGGLIPYEQYF.

The gene calls are TRBV5-4 and TRBJ2-3; 7 bases line up with TRBD2. The CDR3 contains 14 residues. The junction had 4 bases not matched to a gene; V was cut back by 4 bases and J by 2 bases. Germline CDR1 reads SGHNT; CDR2 reads YYREEE (reference sequence). CDR3 in amino acids: CASSLRGDTDTQYF. CDR3 bases: TGTGCCAGCAGCCTTCGGGGGGACACAGATACGCAGTATTTT.

This CDR3 reads CASRLEASSYNEQFF. The CDR3 region has the DNA TGTGCCAGCAGGCTAGAGGCGAGCTCCTACAATGAGCAGTTCTTC. The chain carries TRBV2 and TRBJ2-1; D gene ambiguous. The V gene lost 6 bases and the J gene lost 0 bases, with 12 bases spanning the gap. Per the germline V gene, CDR1 is SNHLY and CDR2 is FYNNEI. This CDR3 contains 15 residues.

The chain joins TRBV21-1 to TRBJ1-4; the table assigns TRBD1, which was not confirmed against the DNA. TRBV21-1 is a pseudogene segment. The length of the CDR3 is 18 residues. The CDR3 DNA reads TGTGCCAGCAGCAAAAGCTCTCCAGGGCGCGCGGAAGAAGAAAAACTGTTTTTT. This translates into CASSKSSPGRAEEEKLFF.

The J gene is TRBJ1-4, the V gene TRBV3-1 (or the pseudogene TRBV3-2), with D tentatively TRBD1 (5 bases). This CDR3 contains 15 residues. V was clipped by 3 bases and J by 7 bases, with 15 bases between them. The germline gives CDR1 LGHDT, CDR2 YNNKEL (reference sequence). The CDR3 DNA reads TGTGCCAGCAGCCATCGGGGGGATGGTATTGAAAAACTGTTTTTT. Residues: CASSHRGDGIEKLFF.

This clone occurred once. V and J are TRBV19 and TRBJ1-5, with TRBD1 identical over 9 bases. Germline CDR1 and CDR2: LNHDA and SQIVND (reference sequence). V gave up 6 bases and J gave up 5 bases; unmatched junction bases: 8. This CDR3 contains 15 residues. The CDR3 is CASSYPGQGYQPQHF. In DNA form, the CDR3 reads TGTGCCAGTAGCTACCCGGGACAGGGATATCAGCCCCAGCATTTT.